The present T cell receptor (beta chain) was sequenced within a study of blood T cell repertoires in COVID-19. The V gene's germline CDR1 is SEHNR and CDR2 FQNEAQ (reference sequence). V lost 8 bases to trimming and J lost 4 bases; unmatched junction nucleotides: 10. The CDR3 loop spans 14 amino acids. Assay used: immunoSEQ multiplex PCR; TCRdb lists only in-frame clones, some missing. Of around 500,000 clones in the sample, 88% were seen once. The V gene is TRBV7-9, the J gene TRBJ1-2, with 7 bases that match TRBD1. Source material: PBMCs or T cells enriched from blood (not recorded which). The receptor comes from a woman aged 35 to 49 who had recovered from COVID-19. CDR3 DNA sequence: TGTGCCAGCTCAATCCAGGGGGGCCTCTATGGCTACACCTTC. It is translated as CASSIQGGLYGYTF.